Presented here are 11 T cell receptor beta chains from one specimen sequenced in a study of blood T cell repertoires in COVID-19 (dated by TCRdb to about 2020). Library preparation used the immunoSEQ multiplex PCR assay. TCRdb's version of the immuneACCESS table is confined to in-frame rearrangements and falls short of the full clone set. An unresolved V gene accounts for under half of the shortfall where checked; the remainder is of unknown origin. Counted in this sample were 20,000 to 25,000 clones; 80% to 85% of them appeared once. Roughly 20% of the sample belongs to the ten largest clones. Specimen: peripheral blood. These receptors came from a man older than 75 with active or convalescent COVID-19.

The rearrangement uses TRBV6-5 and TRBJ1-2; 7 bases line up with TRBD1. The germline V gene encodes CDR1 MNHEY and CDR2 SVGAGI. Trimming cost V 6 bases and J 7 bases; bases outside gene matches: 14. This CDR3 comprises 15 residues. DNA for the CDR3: TGTGCCAGCAGCCGAACCGGCCCCGACAGGGTTGGCTACACCTTC. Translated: CASSRTGPDRVGYTF.

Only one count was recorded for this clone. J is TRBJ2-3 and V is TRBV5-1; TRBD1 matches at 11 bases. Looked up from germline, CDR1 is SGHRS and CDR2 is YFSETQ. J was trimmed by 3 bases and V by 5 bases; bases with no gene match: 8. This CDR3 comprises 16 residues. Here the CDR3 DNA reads TGCGCCAGCAGTGACCGGGACAGGGGGGTTACAGATACGCAGTATTTT. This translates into CASSDRDRGVTDTQYF.

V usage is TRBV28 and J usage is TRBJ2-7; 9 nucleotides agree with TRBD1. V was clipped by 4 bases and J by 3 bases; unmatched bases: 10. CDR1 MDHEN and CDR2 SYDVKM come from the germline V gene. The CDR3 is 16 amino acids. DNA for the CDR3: TGTGCCAGCAGTTACCGATTAGGGACAGGGAGCTACGAGCAGTACTTC. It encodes CASSYRLGTGSYEQYF.

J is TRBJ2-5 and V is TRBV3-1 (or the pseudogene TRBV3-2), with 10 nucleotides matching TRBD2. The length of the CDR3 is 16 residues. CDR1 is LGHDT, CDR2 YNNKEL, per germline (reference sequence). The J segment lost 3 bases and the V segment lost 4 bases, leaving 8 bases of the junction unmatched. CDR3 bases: TGTGCCAGCAGCCTTCCACTAGCGGGAATGGAAGAGACCCAGTACTTC. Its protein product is CASSLPLAGMEETQYF.

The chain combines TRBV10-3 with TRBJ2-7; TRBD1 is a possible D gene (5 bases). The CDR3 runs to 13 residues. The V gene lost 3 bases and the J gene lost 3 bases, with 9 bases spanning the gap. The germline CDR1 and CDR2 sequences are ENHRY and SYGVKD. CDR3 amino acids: CAISDRVNYEQYF. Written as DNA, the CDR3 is TGTGCCATCAGTGACAGGGTAAACTACGAGCAGTACTTC.

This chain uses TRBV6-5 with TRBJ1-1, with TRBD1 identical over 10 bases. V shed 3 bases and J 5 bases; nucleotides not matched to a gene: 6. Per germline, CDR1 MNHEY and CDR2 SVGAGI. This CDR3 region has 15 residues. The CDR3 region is CASSYRGQGRTEAFF. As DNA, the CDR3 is TGTGCCAGCAGTTATAGGGGACAGGGGCGGACTGAAGCTTTCTTT.

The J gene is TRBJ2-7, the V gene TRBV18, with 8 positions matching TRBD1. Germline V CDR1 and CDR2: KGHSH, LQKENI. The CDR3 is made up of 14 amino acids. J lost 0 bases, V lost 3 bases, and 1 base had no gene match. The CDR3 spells CASSPTGDSYEQYF. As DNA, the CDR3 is TGTGCCAGCTCACCGACAGGGGACTCCTACGAGCAGTACTTC.

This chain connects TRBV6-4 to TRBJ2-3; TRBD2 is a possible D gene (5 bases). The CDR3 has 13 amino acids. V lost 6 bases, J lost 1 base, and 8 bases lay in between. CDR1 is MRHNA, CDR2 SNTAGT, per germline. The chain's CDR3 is CASRGSGTDTQYF. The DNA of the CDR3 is TGTGCCAGCAGGGGTAGCGGCACAGATACGCAGTATTTT.

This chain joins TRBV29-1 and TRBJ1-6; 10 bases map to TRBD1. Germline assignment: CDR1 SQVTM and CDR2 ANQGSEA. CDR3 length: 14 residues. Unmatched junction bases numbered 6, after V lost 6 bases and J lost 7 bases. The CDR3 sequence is CSVRPGQGNSPLHF. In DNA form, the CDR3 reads TGCAGCGTGCGCCCGGGACAGGGGAATTCACCCCTCCACTTT.

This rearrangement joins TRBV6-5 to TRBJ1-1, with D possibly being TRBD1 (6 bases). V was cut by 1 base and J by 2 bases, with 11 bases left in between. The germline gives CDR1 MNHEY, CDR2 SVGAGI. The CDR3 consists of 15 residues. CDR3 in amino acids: CASSYYRTANTEAFF. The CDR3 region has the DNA TGTGCCAGCAGTTACTACCGGACAGCCAACACTGAAGCTTTCTTT.

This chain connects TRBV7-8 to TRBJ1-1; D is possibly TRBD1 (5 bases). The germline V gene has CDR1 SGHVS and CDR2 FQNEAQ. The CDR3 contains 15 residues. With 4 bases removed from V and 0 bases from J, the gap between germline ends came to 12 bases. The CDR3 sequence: CASSSGPQVNTEAFF. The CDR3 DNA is TGTGCCAGCAGCTCCGGACCACAGGTGAACACTGAAGCTTTCTTT.